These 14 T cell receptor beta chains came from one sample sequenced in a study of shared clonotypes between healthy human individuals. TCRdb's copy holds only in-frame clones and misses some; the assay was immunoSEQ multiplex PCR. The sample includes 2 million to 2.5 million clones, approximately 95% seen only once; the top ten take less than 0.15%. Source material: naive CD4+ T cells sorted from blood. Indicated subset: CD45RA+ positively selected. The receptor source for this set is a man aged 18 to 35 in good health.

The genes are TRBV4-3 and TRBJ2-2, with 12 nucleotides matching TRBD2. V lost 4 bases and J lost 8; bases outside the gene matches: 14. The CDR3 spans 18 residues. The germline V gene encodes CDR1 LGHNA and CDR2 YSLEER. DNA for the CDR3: TGCGCCAGCAGCCTCACGGCCCTAGCGGGAGGGTTGCGGGGGGAGCTGTTTTTT. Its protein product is CASSLTALAGGLRGELFF.

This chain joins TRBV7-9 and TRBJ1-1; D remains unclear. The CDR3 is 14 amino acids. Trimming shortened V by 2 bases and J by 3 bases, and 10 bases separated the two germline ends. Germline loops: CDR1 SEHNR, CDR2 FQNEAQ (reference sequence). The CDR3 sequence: CASSLLKGYTEAFF. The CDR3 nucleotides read TGTGCCAGCAGCTTATTAAAAGGGTACACTGAAGCTTTCTTT.

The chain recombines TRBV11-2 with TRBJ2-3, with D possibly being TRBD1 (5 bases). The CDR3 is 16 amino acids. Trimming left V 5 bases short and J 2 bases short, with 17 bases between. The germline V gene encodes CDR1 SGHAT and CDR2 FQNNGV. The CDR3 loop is CASSVGTGGSTDTQYF. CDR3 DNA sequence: TGTGCCAGCAGCGTGGGTACAGGCGGATCCACAGATACGCAGTATTTT.

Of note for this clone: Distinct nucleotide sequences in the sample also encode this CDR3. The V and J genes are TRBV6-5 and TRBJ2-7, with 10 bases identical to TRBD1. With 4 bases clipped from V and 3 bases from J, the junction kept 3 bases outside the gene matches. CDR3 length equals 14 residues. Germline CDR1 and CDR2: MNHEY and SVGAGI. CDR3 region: CASSLGQGNYEQYF. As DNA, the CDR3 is TGTGCCAGCAGTTTGGGACAGGGGAACTACGAGCAGTACTTC.

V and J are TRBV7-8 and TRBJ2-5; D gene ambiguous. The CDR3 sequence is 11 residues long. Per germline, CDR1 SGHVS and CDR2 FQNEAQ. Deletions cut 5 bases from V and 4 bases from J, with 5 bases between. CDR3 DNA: TGTGCCAGCAGCCATGGAGAGACCCAGTACTTC. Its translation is CASSHGETQYF.

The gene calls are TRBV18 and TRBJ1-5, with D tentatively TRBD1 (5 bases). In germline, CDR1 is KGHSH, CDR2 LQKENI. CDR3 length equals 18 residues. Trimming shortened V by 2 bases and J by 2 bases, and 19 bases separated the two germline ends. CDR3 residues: CASSPGIQGLGGNQPQHF. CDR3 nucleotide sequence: TGTGCCAGCTCACCAGGGATCCAGGGACTAGGGGGCAATCAGCCCCAGCATTTT. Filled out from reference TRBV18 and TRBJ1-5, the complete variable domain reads NAGVMQNPRHLVRRRGQEARLRCSPMKGHSHVYWYRQLPEEGLKFMVYLQKENIIDESGMPKERFSAEFPKEGPSILRIQQVVRGDSAAYFCASSPGIQGLGGNQPQHFGDGTRLSIL.

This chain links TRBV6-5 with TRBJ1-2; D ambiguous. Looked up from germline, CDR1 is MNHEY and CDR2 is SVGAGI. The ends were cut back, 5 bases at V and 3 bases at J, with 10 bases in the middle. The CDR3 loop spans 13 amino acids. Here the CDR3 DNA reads TGTGCCAGCAGTGACGGGCCTTACTATGGCTACACCTTC. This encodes CASSDGPYYGYTF.

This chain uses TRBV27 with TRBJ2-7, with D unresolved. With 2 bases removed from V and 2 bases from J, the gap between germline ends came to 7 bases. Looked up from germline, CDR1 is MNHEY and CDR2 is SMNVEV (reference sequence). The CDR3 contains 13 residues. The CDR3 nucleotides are TGTGCCAGCAGTTTAGCTGATCCCTACGAGCAGTACTTC. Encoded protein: CASSLADPYEQYF.

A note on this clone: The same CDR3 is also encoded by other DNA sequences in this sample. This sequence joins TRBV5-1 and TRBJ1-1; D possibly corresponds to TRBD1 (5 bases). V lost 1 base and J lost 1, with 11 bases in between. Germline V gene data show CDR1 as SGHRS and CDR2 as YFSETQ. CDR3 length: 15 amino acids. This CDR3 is CASSLIGRENTEAFF. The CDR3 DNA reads TGCGCCAGCAGCTTGATCGGCAGGGAGAACACTGAAGCTTTCTTT. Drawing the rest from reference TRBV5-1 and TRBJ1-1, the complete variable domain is KAGVTQTPRYLIKTRGQQVTLSCSPISGHRSVSWYQQTPGQGLQFLFEYFSETQRNKGNFPGRFSGRQFSNSRSEMNVSTLELGDSALYLCASSLIGRENTEAFFGQGTRLTVV.

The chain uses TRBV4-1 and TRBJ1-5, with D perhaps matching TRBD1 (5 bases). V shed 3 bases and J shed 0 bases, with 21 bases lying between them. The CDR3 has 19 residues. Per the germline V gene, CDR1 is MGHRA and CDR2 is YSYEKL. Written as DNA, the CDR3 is TGCGCCAGCAGCCACCGCAGGGAGGTATTTCCCCTTAGCAATCAGCCCCAGCATTTT. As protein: CASSHRREVFPLSNQPQHF.

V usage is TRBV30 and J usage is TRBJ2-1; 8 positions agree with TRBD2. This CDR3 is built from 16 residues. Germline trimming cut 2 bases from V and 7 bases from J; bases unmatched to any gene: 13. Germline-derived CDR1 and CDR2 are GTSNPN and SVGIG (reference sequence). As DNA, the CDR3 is TGTGCCTGGAGTCACATCTCCGGGACTAGGGTAAATGAGCAGTTCTTC. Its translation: CAWSHISGTRVNEQFF.

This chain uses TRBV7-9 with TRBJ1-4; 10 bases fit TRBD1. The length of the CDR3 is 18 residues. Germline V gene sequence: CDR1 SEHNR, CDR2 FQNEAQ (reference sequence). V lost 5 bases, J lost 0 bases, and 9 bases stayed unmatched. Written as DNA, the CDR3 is TGTGCCAGCAGCCCGCAGACAGGGGGCAGGGCAACTAATGAAAAACTGTTTTTT. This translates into CASSPQTGGRATNEKLFF.

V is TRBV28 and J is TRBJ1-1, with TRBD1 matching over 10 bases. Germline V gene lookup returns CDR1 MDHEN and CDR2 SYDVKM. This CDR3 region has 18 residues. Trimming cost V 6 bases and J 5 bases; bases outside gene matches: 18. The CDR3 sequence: CASRPSRADRGRWTEAFF. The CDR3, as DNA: TGTGCCAGCAGACCCTCCCGGGCCGACAGGGGGCGATGGACTGAAGCTTTCTTT.

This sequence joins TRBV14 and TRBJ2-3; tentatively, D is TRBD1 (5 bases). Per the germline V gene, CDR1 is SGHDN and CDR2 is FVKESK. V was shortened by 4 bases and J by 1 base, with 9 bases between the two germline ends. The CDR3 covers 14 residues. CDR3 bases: TGTGCCAGCAGCCGGGTAGGGGGCACAGATACGCAGTATTTT. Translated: CASSRVGGTDTQYF. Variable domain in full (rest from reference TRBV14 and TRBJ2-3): EAGVTQFPSHSVIEKGQTVTLRCDPISGHDNLYWYRRVMGKEIKFLLHFVKESKQDESGMPNNRFLAERTGGTYSTLKVQPAELEDSGVYFCASSRVGGTDTQYFGPGTRLTVL.